One and the same sample provided the 18 T cell receptor beta chains below, sequenced in a study of blood T cell repertoires in COVID-19. The method was immunoSEQ multiplex PCR; TCRdb's version includes in-frame clones alone and lacks a portion of them. The sample consists of a few hundred thousand clones, roughly 84% of them appearing once. The sequenced sample was peripheral blood. The receptors here all came from a woman under 30 with acute or convalescent COVID-19.

This chain uses TRBV9 with TRBJ1-3, with 9 bases fitting TRBD1. The CDR3 is 17 residues long. Germline trimming cut 0 bases from V and 0 bases from J; bases unmatched to any gene: 4. Germline CDR1 reads SGDLS; CDR2 reads YYNGEE. This CDR3 reads CASSVEGTGFSGNTIYF. CDR3 nucleotides: TGTGCCAGCAGCGTAGAAGGGACAGGGTTCTCTGGAAACACCATATATTTT.

The chain combines TRBV3-1 (or the pseudogene TRBV3-2) with TRBJ1-2, with TRBD1 identical over 7 bases. Germline CDR1 is LGHDT and CDR2 is YNNKEL (reference sequence). This CDR3 is 14 amino acids long. Unmatched junction bases numbered 3, after V lost 4 bases and J lost 1 base. The chain's CDR3 is CASSRGQFNYGYTF. The DNA for the CDR3 is TGTGCCAGCAGCCGGGGACAGTTTAACTATGGCTACACCTTC.

The chain recombines TRBV4-3 with TRBJ2-7; possible D gene TRBD1, 5 bases. The CDR3 is made up of 16 amino acids. Germline V gives CDR1 LGHNA, CDR2 YSLEER. V was cut by 0 bases and J by 9 bases, with 21 bases left in between. This CDR3 is CASSQEGRGSRDRQYF. The CDR3 nucleotides read TGCGCCAGCAGCCAAGAGGGAAGAGGTTCCAGGGATCGGCAGTACTTC.

V is TRBV10-3 and J is TRBJ1-1; D gene ambiguous. V shed 3 bases and J shed 3 bases, with 8 bases lying between them. Germline V gives CDR1 ENHRY, CDR2 SYGVKD. The CDR3 totals 13 residues. The CDR3 DNA reads as TGTGCCATCAGTGAAAACACCTACACTGAAGCTTTCTTT. Translating gives CAISENTYTEAFF.

The genes are TRBV4-3 and TRBJ2-7; 11 nucleotides match TRBD1. The CDR3 extends over 16 amino acids. Germline V CDR1 and CDR2: LGHNA, YSLEER. J was trimmed by 3 bases and V by 4 bases; bases with no gene match: 8. CDR3 amino acids: CASSPTRTGGFYEQYF. CDR3 sequence (DNA): TGCGCCAGCAGCCCAACGAGGACAGGGGGCTTCTACGAGCAGTACTTC.

J is TRBJ1-1 and V is TRBV30; D gene ambiguous. CDR1 is GTSNPN, CDR2 SVGIG, per germline (reference sequence). V lost 2 bases and J 0 bases, leaving 13 bases between the germline ends. The CDR3 length is 15 residues. For the CDR3, the DNA is TGTGCCTGGAGTCCCCCAGGCCTCTTGAACACTGAAGCTTTCTTT. Amino acid sequence: CAWSPPGLLNTEAFF.

This rearrangement joins TRBV21-1 to TRBJ1-3; the table's D call, TRBD1, was not checked against the DNA. TRBV21-1 counts as a pseudogene. This CDR3 spans 14 amino acids. The CDR3 nucleotides read TGTGCCAGCAGCAACGACAGGGGGCCAAACACCATATATTTT. Amino acids: CASSNDRGPNTIYF.

The chain carries TRBV4-3 and TRBJ1-2, with 8 bases aligning to TRBD1. CDR3 length: 15 amino acids. Germline CDR1 LGHNA, CDR2 YSLEER. Trimming took 4 bases from V and 3 from J; bases not matched to a gene: 7. DNA for the CDR3: TGCGCCAGCAGCCCGGACAGGGAACTTTACTATGGCTACACCTTC. It specifies CASSPDRELYYGYTF.

The chain recombines TRBV4-2 with TRBJ1-5; D is undetermined. The CDR3 loop spans 18 amino acids. Trimming took off 1 base at V and 4 bases at J, with 20 bases between the two ends. CDR1 LGHNA and CDR2 YNFKEQ come from the germline V gene. The CDR3 protein is CASSQAHSGFRQNQPQHF. DNA of the CDR3: TGTGCCAGCAGCCAAGCCCATTCGGGATTTAGGCAAAATCAGCCCCAGCATTTT.

This sequence joins TRBV6-2 or TRBV6-3 and TRBJ1-1; maybe TRBD1 (5 bases). This CDR3 comprises 16 residues. The V gene lost 2 bases and the J gene lost 0 bases, with 13 bases spanning the gap. Per germline, CDR1 MNHEY and CDR2 SVGEGT. CDR3 sequence: CASSYDRQTMNTEAFF. The CDR3 coding sequence is TGTGCCAGCAGTTACGATAGACAGACAATGAACACTGAAGCTTTCTTT.

CDR3 amino acids: CASTRVGDGELFF. CDR3 coding DNA: TGTGCCAGCACCCGGGTCGGGGACGGGGAGCTGTTTTTT. This rearrangement joins TRBV11-2 to TRBJ2-2; the D gene is possibly TRBD2 (5 bases). CDR1 is SGHAT, CDR2 FQNNGV, per germline. The CDR3 has 13 residues. Trimming cost V 7 bases and J 7 bases, with 13 bases left between them.

The rearrangement uses TRBV10-3 and TRBJ2-2, with 12 bases matching TRBD2. The germline V gene has CDR1 ENHRY and CDR2 SYGVKD. V was clipped by 4 bases and J by 0 bases; unmatched bases: 9. The CDR3 runs 19 residues. The CDR3 spells CAISGRLAGAVSNTGELFF. CDR3 DNA sequence: TGTGCCATCAGTGGTAGACTAGCGGGGGCCGTATCGAACACCGGGGAGCTGTTTTTT.

The chain uses TRBV28 and TRBJ1-6, with D perhaps TRBD1 (6 bases). The V and J ends lost 4 bases and 2 bases respectively, with 12 bases between them. This CDR3 has 16 amino acids. Germline CDR1 is MDHEN and CDR2 is SYDVKM. The CDR3 coding sequence is TGTGCCAGCAGTTCACCAACAGGGACCTATAATTCACCCCTCCACTTT. Translated: CASSSPTGTYNSPLHF.

The CDR3 coding sequence is TGTGCCAGCAGCTTAGTTAGGGGCGGGAGGTCCTACAATGAGCAGTTCTTC. This sequence encodes CASSLVRGGRSYNEQFF. This rearrangement joins TRBV7-6 to TRBJ2-1; 8 nucleotides align to TRBD2. The CDR3 consists of 17 residues. J gave up 1 base and V 1 base, and 6 bases lay outside the gene matches. Germline V lookup: CDR1 SGHVS, CDR2 FNYEAQ. Filled out from reference TRBV7-6 and TRBJ2-1, the complete variable domain reads GAGVSQSPRYKVTKRGQDVALRCDPISGHVSLYWYRQALGQGPEFLTYFNYEAQQDKSGLPNDRFSAERPEGSISTLTIQRTEQRDSAMYRCASSLVRGGRSYNEQFFGPGTRLTVL.

J is TRBJ2-2 and V is TRBV5-4; tentatively, D is TRBD2 (6 bases). V lost 5 bases and J lost 5, with 16 bases in between. CDR3 length: 15 residues. CDR1 and CDR2 from the germline V gene are SGHNT and YYREEE (reference sequence). The CDR3 loop is CASRLSDGGTGELFF. The CDR3 bases are TGTGCCAGCAGACTCTCTGACGGGGGAACCGGGGAGCTGTTTTTT.

This chain connects TRBV15 to TRBJ2-5; the D is unclear. Germline lookup yields CDR1 LNHNV and CDR2 YYDKDF (reference sequence). The germline V and J ends were trimmed by 0 bases and 1 base, with 12 bases remaining between them. The CDR3 runs 16 residues. CDR3 coding DNA: TGTGCCACCAGCAGAGATAAATCCGCAGGCCAAGAGACCCAGTACTTC. It yields the protein CATSRDKSAGQETQYF.

CDR3 bases: TGTGCCAGCAGCTTAGATCACCGACGGAAGGTCGGGGAGACCCAGTACTTC. Its translation: CASSLDHRRKVGETQYF. V and J are TRBV11-2 and TRBJ2-5, with D unclear. Germline V gene data show CDR1 as SGHAT and CDR2 as FQNNGV. V lost 0 bases, J lost 5 bases, and 19 bases lay in between. The CDR3 is 17 amino acids.

V is TRBV6-6 and J is TRBJ1-1; TRBD1 agrees at 10 bases. The germline V gene has CDR1 MNHNY and CDR2 SVGAGI (reference sequence). CDR3 length: 16 amino acids. The J segment lost 5 bases and the V segment lost 4 bases, leaving 10 bases of the junction unmatched. The CDR3 DNA follows: TGTGCCAGCAGTTCACCCACCGGGACAGGGGTGACTGAAGCTTTCTTT. This translates into CASSSPTGTGVTEAFF.